This T cell receptor beta chain emerged from a study of response to subunit inactivated influenza vaccine. V lost 0 bases, J lost 2 bases, and 15 bases lay in between. This CDR3 spans 16 amino acids. The germline V gene encodes CDR1 SGHRS and CDR2 YFSETQ. This clonotype was seen more than once but under ten times. TCRdb reanalysed the RT-PCR reads using MiXCR and keeps one entry per CDR3 protein. Of 150,000 to 200,000 distinct CDR3 sequences listed, about 9% are singletons. The source is a man aged 50 to 59 who received an inactivated influenza vaccine. V gene TRBV5-1 combines with J gene TRBJ2-7; the D is unclear. The sequencing here drew on non-naive T cells sorted from PBMCs, taken on the day of vaccination. As DNA, the CDR3 is TGCGCCAGCAGCTTGGATTCGACGCCCAAGCCCTACGAGCAGTACTTC. Encoded protein: CASSLDSTPKPYEQYF.